A selection of T cell receptor beta chains follows, all from one sample in a study of lymphopenia after photon versus proton radiotherapy. Repertoires were generated with immunoSEQ multiplex PCR, while TCRdb's copy carries only in-frame clones and drops some. The table shows about 83,000 clones, with over 70% occurring only once. The sample consisted of peripheral blood, taken from a patient treated with proton-based radiotherapy. Every receptor here comes from a man aged 55-75 years with pancreatic cancer. The CDR3 runs from the conserved cysteine through the conserved F or W. A D gene is named only where the DNA matches it firmly. Part of the rows lack a size; the others show once, few, many or a class for expanded clones.

d_call,v_call,j_call,clone_size,cdr3_length,cdr3_nt,cdr3_aa
NA,TRBV9,TRBJ2-3,NA,15,TGTGCCAGCAGCGCCCGTCCCGGATACACAGATACGCAGTATTTT,CASSARPGYTDTQYF
NA,TRBV19,TRBJ2-3,NA,13,TGTGCCAGTAGTTACGAGCGCACAGATACGCAGTATTTT,CASSYERTDTQYF
NA,TRBV7-2,TRBJ1-5,few,13,TGTGCCAGCAGCTTAGACGCGAATCAGCCCCAGCATTTT,CASSLDANQPQHF
TRBD2,TRBV30,TRBJ2-4,NA,16,TGTGCCTGGGAGCGGGACCAACCAATAGCCAAAAACATTCAGTACTTC,CAWERDQPIAKNIQYF
NA,TRBV7-9,TRBJ1-4,NA,15,TGTGCCAGCAGCTCCTCCCAAGTGGCAAATGAAAAACTGTTTTTT,CASSSSQVANEKLFF
NA,TRBV28,TRBJ2-2,NA,15,TGTGTGACCGCTCGGCAGGGCGCTTTTGGCGGGGAGCTGTTTTTT,CVTARQGAFGGELFF
TRBD1,TRBV5-5,TRBJ1-5,NA,15,TGTGCCAGCAGCACCAGACAGGGTCAATCTCAGCCCCAGCATTTT,CASSTRQGQSQPQHF
TRBD2,TRBV5-4,TRBJ2-3,NA,14,TGTGCCAGCAGCCCGGGGACTACCTACGATACGCAGTATTTT,CASSPGTTYDTQYF
TRBD2,TRBV12-5,TRBJ2-1,NA,16,TGTGCTAGTGGTTTGGTACTAGCGGGAGCCTACAATGAGCAGTTCTTC,CASGLVLAGAYNEQFF
NA,TRBV7-3,TRBJ1-3,few,14,TGTGCCAGCAGCGCCACCGACGTGGGAAACACCATATATTTT,CASSATDVGNTIYF
NA,TRBV6-6,TRBJ2-2,NA,14,TGTGCCAGCAGTTACGGCGCGAACACCGGGGAGCTGTTTTTT,CASSYGANTGELFF
NA,TRBV4-2,TRBJ2-6,NA,17,TGTGCCAGCAGCCAAGCGGCGCGGGACACTGGGGCCAACGTCCTGACTTTC,CASSQAARDTGANVLTF
NA,TRBV7-8,TRBJ1-4,NA,14,TGTGCCAGCAGCTTCAGCACAACTAATGAAAAACTGTTTTTT,CASSFSTTNEKLFF
NA,TRBV5-1,TRBJ2-2,NA,18,TGCGCCAGCAGCTTAGACGGCGGTTTCGCCTTGAACACCGGGGAGCTGTTTTTT,CASSLDGGFALNTGELFF
TRBD1,TRBV4-1,TRBJ2-7,NA,15,TGCGCCAGCAGCCAGAGGGGACAGTCGACCTACGAGCAGTACTTC,CASSQRGQSTYEQYF